This entry concerns a single T cell receptor (beta chain). The sample is drawn from a study of regulatory and conventional T cells in RAG deficiency. The CDR3 sequence is 12 residues long. Germline-derived CDR1 and CDR2 are LNHDA and SQIVND (reference sequence). V shed 7 bases, J shed 8 bases, and the junction held 7 bases outside the gene matches. Sequencing was performed with immunoSEQ multiplex PCR; in TCRdb, only in-frame clones are kept and a portion is missing. Of roughly 35,000 clones in the sample, 89% were seen once. This same sample was also taken into another study, of regulatory T cells. This second study says: The primer mix had 52 TRBV and 13 TRBJ primers.

The chain employs TRBV19 and TRBJ1-1, with 7 bases lining up with TRBD1. Sequenced: CD8+ T cells sorted from blood. The receptor was isolated from a human donor in good health. For the CDR3, the DNA is TGTGCCAGTACCGGGACAGTACTGGAAGCTTTCTTT. Translation: CASTGTVLEAFF.